This T cell receptor beta chain comes out of a study of PD-L1 blockade in urothelial cancer. The wider study: It was at 3 weeks (second dose) and 6 weeks after treatment start that blood was analyzed. Blood samples contained a median about 150,000 T cells.

Germline CDR1 is MGHRA and CDR2 is YSYEKL. J lost 7 bases, V lost 6 bases, and 11 bases had no gene match. This CDR3 region has 16 residues. Time point specified: pretreatment peripheral blood. The diagnosis in patients was locally advanced or metastatic urothelial carcinoma. Sequencing used immunoSEQ multiplex PCR; TCRdb keeps in-frame clones, though not all of them. The table has some 44,000 clones, 80% seen once; the top ten hold 16%. The clonotype was recovered from a man in his sixties with urothelial cancer. Sequencing used PBMCs, obtained around atezolizumab (anti-PD-L1) treatment. The genes are TRBV4-1 and TRBJ2-1; 11 nucleotides line up with TRBD2. The CDR3 sequence is CASSLVAGGPGNEQFF. The DNA of the CDR3 is TGCGCCAGCAGTTTGGTAGCGGGGGGGCCGGGTAATGAGCAGTTCTTC.